This is a list of T cell receptor beta chains from one sample in a study of cytotoxic CD8 clonotypes in ibrutinib-treated CLL. This table comes from immunoSEQ multiplex PCR, and its TCRdb copy is limited to in-frame clones, with some not included. The table records roughly 250,000 clones, about three quarters of them present only once. The sample consisted of PBMCs, taken after 24 months of ibrutinib treatment. The source is a human donor with chronic lymphocytic leukemia. Each CDR3 is given with its conserved first and last residue. The D gene is left open where the match is weak. The size of a clone is reported for some rows only, either as once, few or many, or as a class for expanded clones.

d_gene: NA; j_gene: TRBJ2-3; v_gene: TRBV9; abundance: NA; CDR3nt: TGTGCCAGCAGCGCGTATGTAGGGATCACAGATACGCAGTATTTT; CDR3aa: CASSAYVGITDTQYF
d_gene: NA; j_gene: TRBJ2-7; v_gene: TRBV4-2; abundance: NA; CDR3nt: TGTGCCAGCAGCCAAGATGGGACTGGCCTCCCTTCCGAGCAGTACTTC; CDR3aa: CASSQDGTGLPSEQYF
d_gene: NA; j_gene: TRBJ2-7; v_gene: TRBV9; abundance: NA; CDR3nt: TGTGCCAGCAGCTTTGGACAGCCTGCCTACGAGCAGTACTTC; CDR3aa: CASSFGQPAYEQYF
d_gene: NA; j_gene: TRBJ2-3; v_gene: TRBV27; abundance: few; CDR3nt: TGTGCCAGCACCAAGGGGGACCCCAGGGATACGCAGTATTTT; CDR3aa: CASTKGDPRDTQYF
d_gene: NA; j_gene: TRBJ1-4; v_gene: TRBV4-2; abundance: NA; CDR3nt: TGTGCCAGCGGATCCGACCCGGGGGATGAAAAACTGTTTTTT; CDR3aa: CASGSDPGDEKLFF
d_gene: NA; j_gene: TRBJ2-7; v_gene: TRBV25-1; abundance: NA; CDR3nt: TGTGCCAGCTCCCGGGGGTACTCCTACGAGCAGTACTTC; CDR3aa: CASSRGYSYEQYF
d_gene: TRBD2; j_gene: TRBJ2-1; v_gene: TRBV7-6; abundance: NA; CDR3nt: TGTGCCAGCAGCTTCACTAGCGGGAGGGTTTTAAGTAATGAGCAGTTCTTC; CDR3aa: CASSFTSGRVLSNEQFF
d_gene: TRBD1; j_gene: TRBJ1-1; v_gene: TRBV19; abundance: NA; CDR3nt: TGTGCCAGTACCCAGACAGGGTTGTACACTGAAGCTTTCTTT; CDR3aa: CASTQTGLYTEAFF
d_gene: NA; j_gene: TRBJ2-3; v_gene: TRBV9; abundance: NA; CDR3nt: TGTGCCAGCAGCGGTCCCCGGGGAGTTACGGAAGATACGCAGTATTTT; CDR3aa: CASSGPRGVTEDTQYF
d_gene: NA; j_gene: TRBJ2-2; v_gene: TRBV10-1; abundance: NA; CDR3nt: TGCGCCAGCAGCCCCGCCGGTCGGGAGCTGTTTTTT; CDR3aa: CASSPAGRELFF
d_gene: TRBD1; j_gene: TRBJ1-2; v_gene: TRBV7-2; abundance: few; CDR3nt: TGTGCCAGCAGCTTATGGGGACAGTATGGCTACACCTTC; CDR3aa: CASSLWGQYGYTF
d_gene: NA; j_gene: TRBJ2-3; v_gene: TRBV4-1; abundance: NA; CDR3nt: TGCGCCAGCAGCCAAGCAGATACGCAGTATTTT; CDR3aa: CASSQADTQYF
d_gene: TRBD2; j_gene: TRBJ2-7; v_gene: TRBV28; abundance: NA; CDR3nt: TGTGCCAGCAGGTTGTCCGGGACTAGCTACGAGCAGTACTTC; CDR3aa: CASRLSGTSYEQYF
d_gene: NA; j_gene: TRBJ2-6; v_gene: TRBV5-1; abundance: few; CDR3nt: TGCGCCAGCAAGGAAGGTGGGGCCAACGTCCTGACTTTC; CDR3aa: CASKEGGANVLTF
d_gene: NA; j_gene: TRBJ2-5; v_gene: TRBV5-1; abundance: NA; CDR3nt: TGCGCCAGCAGCCCCGAGGGTGGAGGGGTCGGGACCCAGTACTTC; CDR3aa: CASSPEGGGVGTQYF
d_gene: TRBD1; j_gene: TRBJ2-5; v_gene: TRBV6-5; abundance: few; CDR3nt: TGTGCCAGCAGCATGGGACAGCAAGAGACCCAGTACTTC; CDR3aa: CASSMGQQETQYF
d_gene: NA; j_gene: TRBJ2-7; v_gene: TRBV5-6; abundance: NA; CDR3nt: TGTGCCAGCAGCCCGGGACCAGTTCTCTCCTACGAGCAGTACTTC; CDR3aa: CASSPGPVLSYEQYF
d_gene: NA; j_gene: TRBJ1-5; v_gene: TRBV27; abundance: few; CDR3nt: TGTGCCAGCAGTACTAGGGGGGACGGGCCCCAGCATTTT; CDR3aa: CASSTRGDGPQHF
d_gene: NA; j_gene: TRBJ1-3; v_gene: TRBV28; abundance: NA; CDR3nt: TGTGCCAGCAGCCTTAGCGTAAACACCATATATTTT; CDR3aa: CASSLSVNTIYF
d_gene: NA; j_gene: TRBJ2-3; v_gene: TRBV27; abundance: NA; CDR3nt: TGTGCCAGCAGTCCGGCGAGCAATACGCAGTATTTT; CDR3aa: CASSPASNTQYF
d_gene: TRBD2; j_gene: TRBJ2-7; v_gene: TRBV28; abundance: NA; CDR3nt: TGTGCCAGCAAGGGCGTCGGGACTAGCCGCTACGAGCAGTACTTC; CDR3aa: CASKGVGTSRYEQYF
d_gene: TRBD1; j_gene: TRBJ1-1; v_gene: TRBV29-1; abundance: few; CDR3nt: TGCAGCGTTGGACAGGGTGGGGAAACTGAAGCTTTCTTT; CDR3aa: CSVGQGGETEAFF
d_gene: TRBD1; j_gene: TRBJ2-2; v_gene: TRBV9; abundance: NA; CDR3nt: TGTGCCAGCAGCGTAGGTCAGGGGGCAAACACCGGGGAGCTGTTTTTT; CDR3aa: CASSVGQGANTGELFF
d_gene: TRBD2; j_gene: TRBJ2-1; v_gene: TRBV27; abundance: NA; CDR3nt: TGTGCCAGCAGTTTGGCTAGCGGTAGCTCCTACAATGAGCAGTTCTTC; CDR3aa: CASSLASGSSYNEQFF
d_gene: NA; j_gene: TRBJ1-2; v_gene: TRBV2; abundance: few; CDR3nt: TGTGCCAGCTTGGACCTTCCCGTTTATGGCTACACCTTC; CDR3aa: CASLDLPVYGYTF
d_gene: TRBD2; j_gene: TRBJ2-1; v_gene: TRBV27; abundance: once; CDR3nt: TGTGCCAGCAGACCGCGGACTAGCGGGGGCTCCTACAATGAGCAGTTCTTC; CDR3aa: CASRPRTSGGSYNEQFF
d_gene: TRBD1; j_gene: TRBJ2-7; v_gene: TRBV5-1; abundance: NA; CDR3nt: TGCGCCAGCAGCCCAGGGGACAGAAACTCCTACGAGCAGTACTTC; CDR3aa: CASSPGDRNSYEQYF